The clone carrying this TCR beta chain has just a few counts. Caucasian, healthy and from Russia, the donors were aged between 6 and 90. A second PCR, run for roughly 7 to 11 cycles, used a sample-barcoded 5' primer plus a J-beta primer mix. A template-switch adaptor that had 12 random nucleotides put a tag on each cDNA molecule. TCRdb fed the 5' RACE reads into MiXCR, producing one record per CDR3 protein. The sample yields roughly 2 million distinct CDR3 sequences, just under 50% seen once. This record belongs to a study of blood T cells in healthy people across ages. The CDR3 length is 11 residues. Germline values: CDR1 DFQATT, CDR2 SNEGSKA (reference sequence).

The receptor comes from a woman between 35 and 50 years old in good health. This chain uses TRBV20-1 with TRBJ2-4, with unresolved D. The end of the DNA is better explained by TRBJ2-7, so the J call may be wrong. Source material: blood. CDR3 amino acids: CSAPLKGEQYF. In DNA form, the CDR3 reads TGCAGTGCCCCACTCAAGGGCGAGCAGTACTTC.